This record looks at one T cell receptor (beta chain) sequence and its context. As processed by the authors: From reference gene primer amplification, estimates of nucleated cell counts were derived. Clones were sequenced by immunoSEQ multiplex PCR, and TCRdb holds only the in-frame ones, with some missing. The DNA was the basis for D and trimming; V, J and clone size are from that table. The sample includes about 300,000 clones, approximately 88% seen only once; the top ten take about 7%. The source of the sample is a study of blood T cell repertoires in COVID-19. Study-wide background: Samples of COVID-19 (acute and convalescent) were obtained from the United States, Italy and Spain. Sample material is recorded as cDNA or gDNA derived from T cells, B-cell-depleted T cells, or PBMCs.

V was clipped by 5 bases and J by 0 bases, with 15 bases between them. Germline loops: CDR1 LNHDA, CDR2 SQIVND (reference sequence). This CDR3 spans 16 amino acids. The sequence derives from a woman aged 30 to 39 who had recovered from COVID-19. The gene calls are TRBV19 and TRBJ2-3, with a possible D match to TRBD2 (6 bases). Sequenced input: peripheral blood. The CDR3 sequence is CASSGGGRPSTDTQYF. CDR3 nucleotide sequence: TGTGCCAGTAGTGGGGGAGGAAGACCTAGCACAGATACGCAGTATTTT.